This T cell receptor beta chain was found in a study of blood T cell repertoires in COVID-19. The CDR3 sequence is 16 residues long. Germline V gene lookup returns CDR1 MGHRA and CDR2 YSYEKL. The V end lost 1 base, the J end lost 0 bases, and 10 bases lay between the germline ends. Produced via immunoSEQ multiplex PCR; TCRdb's table is partial and in-frame only. The sample yields 100,000 to 120,000 clones, roughly 82% seen once. Sequencing input: peripheral blood. The receptor comes from a woman between 55 and 75 years old with acute or convalescent COVID-19. The rearrangement joins TRBV4-1 to TRBJ1-3; no clear D gene. The CDR3 nucleotides are TGCGCCAGCAGCCAAGCCCGGACTAACTCTGGAAACACCATATATTTT. Its translation is CASSQARTNSGNTIYF.